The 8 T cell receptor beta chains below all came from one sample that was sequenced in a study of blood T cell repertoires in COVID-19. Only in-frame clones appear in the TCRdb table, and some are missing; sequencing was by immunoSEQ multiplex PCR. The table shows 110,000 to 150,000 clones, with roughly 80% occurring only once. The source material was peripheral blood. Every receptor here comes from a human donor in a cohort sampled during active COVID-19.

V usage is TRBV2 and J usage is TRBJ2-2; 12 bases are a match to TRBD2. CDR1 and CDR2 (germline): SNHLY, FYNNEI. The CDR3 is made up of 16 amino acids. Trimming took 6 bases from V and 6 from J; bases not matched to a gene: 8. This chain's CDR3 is CASRKNLAGGSGELFF. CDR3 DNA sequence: TGTGCCAGCAGAAAAAACCTAGCGGGGGGGTCCGGGGAGCTGTTTTTT.

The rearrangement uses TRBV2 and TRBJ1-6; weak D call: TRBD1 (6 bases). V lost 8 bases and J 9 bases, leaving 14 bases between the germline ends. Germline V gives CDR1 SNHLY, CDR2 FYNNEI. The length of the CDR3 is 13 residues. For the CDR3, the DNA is TGTGCCAGCTACAGGGATAGGAGTTCACCCCTCCACTTT. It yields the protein CASYRDRSSPLHF. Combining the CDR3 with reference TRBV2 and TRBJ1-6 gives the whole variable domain EPEVTQTPSHQVTQMGQEVILRCVPISNHLYFYWYRQILGQKVEFLVSFYNNEISEKSEIFDDQFSVERPDGSNFTLKIRSTKLEDSAMYFCASYRDRSSPLHFGNGTRLTVT.

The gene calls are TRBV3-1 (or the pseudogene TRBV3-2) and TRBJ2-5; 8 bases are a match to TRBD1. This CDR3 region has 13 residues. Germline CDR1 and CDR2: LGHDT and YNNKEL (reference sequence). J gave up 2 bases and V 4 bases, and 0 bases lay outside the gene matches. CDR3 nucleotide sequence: TGTGCCAGCAGCCGGGACAGGCAAGAGACCCAGTACTTC. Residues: CASSRDRQETQYF.

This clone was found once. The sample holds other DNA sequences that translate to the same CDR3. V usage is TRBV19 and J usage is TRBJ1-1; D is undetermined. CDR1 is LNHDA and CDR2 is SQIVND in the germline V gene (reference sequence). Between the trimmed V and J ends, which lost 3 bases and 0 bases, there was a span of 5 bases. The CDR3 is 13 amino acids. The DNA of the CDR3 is TGTGCCAGTAGTATTTCGGTGAACACTGAAGCTTTCTTT. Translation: CASSISVNTEAFF. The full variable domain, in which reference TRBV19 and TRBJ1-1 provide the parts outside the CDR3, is DGGITQSPKYLFRKEGQNVTLSCEQNLNHDAMYWYRQDPGQGLRLIYYSQIVNDFQKGDIAEGYSVSREKKESFPLTVTSAQKNPTAFYLCASSISVNTEAFFGQGTRLTVV.

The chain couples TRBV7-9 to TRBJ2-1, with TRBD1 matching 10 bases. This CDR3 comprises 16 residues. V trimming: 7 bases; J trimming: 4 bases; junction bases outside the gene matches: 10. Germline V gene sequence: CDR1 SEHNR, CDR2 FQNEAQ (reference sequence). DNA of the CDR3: TGTGCCAGCACCCAGACAGGGGGCACAGGTTACAATGAGCAGTTCTTC. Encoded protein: CASTQTGGTGYNEQFF.

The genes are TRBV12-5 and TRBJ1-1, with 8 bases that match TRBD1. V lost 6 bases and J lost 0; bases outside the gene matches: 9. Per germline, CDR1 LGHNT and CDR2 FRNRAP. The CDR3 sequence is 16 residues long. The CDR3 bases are TGTGCTAGTGGAAACACTTACAGGGGGGTGAACACTGAAGCTTTCTTT. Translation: CASGNTYRGVNTEAFF.

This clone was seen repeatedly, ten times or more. The CDR3 DNA reads TGTGCCAGCGGCATGACAGGTTACGAGCAGTACTTC. Its translation: CASGMTGYEQYF. V is TRBV5-5 and J is TRBJ2-7; D possibly corresponds to TRBD1 (6 bases). Germline assignment: CDR1 SGHKS and CDR2 YYEKEE (reference sequence). The CDR3 is 12 amino acids. V was pared by 7 bases and J by 4 bases, with 12 bases between.

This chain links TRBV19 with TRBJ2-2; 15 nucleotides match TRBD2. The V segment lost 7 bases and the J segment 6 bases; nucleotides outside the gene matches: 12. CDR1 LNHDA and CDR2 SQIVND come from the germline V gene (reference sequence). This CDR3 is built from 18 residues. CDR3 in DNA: TGTGCCAGTAACACACCGGGACTAGCGGGGGGCCGGGCCGGGGAGCTGTTTTTT. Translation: CASNTPGLAGGRAGELFF.